This TCR beta chain was recorded in a study of shared clonotypes between healthy human individuals. Deep was the level at which the assay was run. The assay was immunoSEQ multiplex PCR, and TCRdb's table has in-frame clones only and misses some. The repertoire holds roughly 500,000 clones, with roughly 78% as singletons. V lost 0 bases and J lost 0, with 7 bases in between. The CDR3 runs to 14 residues. Per the germline V gene, CDR1 is SGDLS and CDR2 is YYNGEE. To note about this clone: Different DNA sequences within this sample yield the same CDR3.

The rearrangement links TRBV9 to TRBJ2-7, with unresolved D. The sequence was collected from a woman in her forties in good health. Some clones in this sample may be carry-over from other donors' samples. Sequencing used PBMCs. The CDR3 DNA is TGTGCCAGCAGCGTAGGGCCTAGCTCCTACGAGCAGTACTTC. It encodes CASSVGPSSYEQYF.